These 14 T cell receptor beta chains came from one sample sequenced in a study of shared clonotypes between healthy human individuals. TCRdb's table, derived via immunoSEQ multiplex PCR, lists solely in-frame clones and lacks some. The sample gives over a million clones, approximately 98.5% of which show up once; approximately 0.4% is in the top ten. Material for sequencing was naive CD4+ T cells sorted from blood. Stated subset: CD45RA+ positively selected. These receptors were obtained from a man aged 25 to 45 in good health.

The V call is TRBV28, the J call TRBJ2-2, with D tentatively TRBD2 (5 bases). The V end was cut by 10 bases, the J end by 4 bases, with 10 bases between. In germline, CDR1 is MDHEN, CDR2 SYDVKM. The CDR3 has 12 amino acids. The CDR3, as DNA: TGTGCCACTTCCCGGGGCACCGGGGAGCTGTTTTTT. It is translated as CATSRGTGELFF. The variable domain in full, completed from reference TRBV28 and TRBJ2-2, reads DVKVTQSSRYLVKRTGEKVFLECVQDMDHENMFWYRQDPGLGLRLIYFSYDVKMKEKGDIPEGYSVSREKKERFSLILESASTNQTSMYLCATSRGTGELFFGEGSRLTVL.

The chain carries TRBV2 and TRBJ1-2, with D hard to call. This CDR3 contains 11 residues. V shed 7 bases and J shed 4 bases, with 7 bases lying between them. Germline V gene lookup returns CDR1 SNHLY and CDR2 FYNNEI. The CDR3 loop reads CASTETYGYTF. CDR3 in DNA: TGTGCCAGCACGGAGACCTATGGCTACACCTTC.

Details on this clone: The same CDR3 arises from other DNA sequences in this sample as well. The V call is TRBV5-4, the J call TRBJ2-7; D is uncertain. The CDR3 is 14 residues long. Per germline, CDR1 SGHNT and CDR2 YYREEE (reference sequence). Trimming stripped 0 bases from V and 0 bases from J, with 7 bases between. In nucleotides, the CDR3 is TGTGCCAGCAGCTTGGTCGGCGGCTCCTACGAGCAGTACTTC. Residues: CASSLVGGSYEQYF.

This rearrangement joins TRBV6-1 to TRBJ2-7; 12 bases align to TRBD2. The CDR3 is 16 residues long. The germline V gene has CDR1 MNHNS and CDR2 SASEGT. The junction had 3 bases not matched to a gene; V was cut back by 0 bases and J by 3 bases. CDR3 bases: TGTGCCAGCAGTGAAGCGGGACTAGCGGGCTACTACGAGCAGTACTTC. Protein: CASSEAGLAGYYEQYF.

The J gene is TRBJ1-1, the V gene TRBV11-3; D may be TRBD1 (5 bases). This CDR3 region has 14 residues. Trimming stripped 1 base from V and 1 base from J, with 7 bases between. CDR1 and CDR2 from the germline V gene are SGHNT and YENEEA. This CDR3 is CASSLAGTNTEAFF. The CDR3 DNA reads as TGTGCCAGCAGCTTAGCCGGGACGAACACTGAAGCTTTCTTT.

J is TRBJ2-3 and V is TRBV19; 10 bases are a match to TRBD2. Germline CDR1 reads LNHDA; CDR2 reads SQIVND (reference sequence). The CDR3 extends over 16 amino acids. Trimming cost V 7 bases and J 3 bases; bases outside gene matches: 10. CDR3 region: CASKSQPSGSTDTQYF. The CDR3 DNA reads as TGTGCCAGTAAAAGCCAACCTAGCGGGAGTACAGATACGCAGTATTTT.

The CDR3 sequence is CASSTSGSGNTIYF. The CDR3 DNA reads as TGTGCCAGCAGCACCTCCGGATCTGGAAACACCATATATTTT. V gene TRBV28 combines with J gene TRBJ1-3; D is ambiguous. The CDR3 is 14 residues long. V gave up 6 bases and J gave up 1 base, with 10 bases separating them. CDR1 and CDR2 (germline): MDHEN, SYDVKM.

This rearrangement joins TRBV27 to TRBJ2-1; 13 bases align to TRBD2. V trimming: 5 bases; J trimming: 7 bases; junction bases outside the gene matches: 11. CDR1 is MNHEY and CDR2 is SMNVEV in the germline V gene (reference sequence). This CDR3 contains 17 residues. In nucleotides, the CDR3 is TGTGCCAGCAGTCCCCGAAGGACTAGCGGGAGAGGTAATGAGCAGTTCTTC. Residues: CASSPRRTSGRGNEQFF.

This chain uses TRBV25-1 with TRBJ1-1, with 7 bases fitting TRBD1. Trimming at V came to 5 bases and at J to 6 bases, leaving 9 bases not matched to a gene. CDR1 MGHDK and CDR2 SYGVNS come from the germline V gene. The CDR3 runs to 14 residues. Here the CDR3 DNA reads TGTGCCAGCAGTCGGGGCAGGGGGGAGGCTGAAGCTTTCTTT. The encoded protein is CASSRGRGEAEAFF.

This clone was counted once. The rearrangement uses TRBV28 and TRBJ2-7; perhaps D is TRBD1 or TRBD2 (5 bases each). The germline V and J ends were trimmed by 4 bases and 1 base, with 26 bases remaining between them. The CDR3 has 19 residues. CDR1 and CDR2 (germline): MDHEN, SYDVKM. The DNA for the CDR3 is TGTGCCAGCAGTTCACACGTTGCCTCTCGGGACGGAATATCCTACGAGCAGTACTTC. Its protein product is CASSSHVASRDGISYEQYF. Variable domain in full (rest from reference TRBV28 and TRBJ2-7): DVKVTQSSRYLVKRTGEKVFLECVQDMDHENMFWYRQDPGLGLRLIYFSYDVKMKEKGDIPEGYSVSREKKERFSLILESASTNQTSMYLCASSSHVASRDGISYEQYFGPGTRLTVT.

This clone was detected once. Other nucleotide sequences from this sample produce the same CDR3. V usage is TRBV9 and J usage is TRBJ1-1; D is possibly TRBD1 (6 bases). The V gene lost 5 bases and the J gene lost 0 bases, with 8 bases spanning the gap. CDR3 length: 13 amino acids. The germline CDR1 and CDR2 sequences are SGDLS and YYNGEE. CDR3 nucleotides: TGTGCCAGCAGTCAGGGGATGAACACTGAAGCTTTCTTT. Protein product: CASSQGMNTEAFF. Supplemented by reference TRBV9 and TRBJ1-1, the full variable domain reads DSGVTQTPKHLITATGQRVTLRCSPRSGDLSVYWYQQSLDQGLQFLIQYYNGEERAKGNILERFSAQQFPDLHSELNLSSLELGDSALYFCASSQGMNTEAFFGQGTRLTVV.

The genes are TRBV5-1 and TRBJ1-2; 8 nucleotides agree with TRBD1. V lost 5 bases and J lost 3; bases outside the gene matches: 9. This CDR3 has 15 amino acids. The germline V gene has CDR1 SGHRS and CDR2 YFSETQ. This CDR3 is CASSMSLTGDYGYTF. The CDR3 coding sequence is TGCGCCAGCAGTATGAGTTTGACAGGGGACTATGGCTACACCTTC.

The chain uses TRBV5-4 and TRBJ2-3; D is unclear. The germline gives CDR1 SGHNT, CDR2 YYREEE (reference sequence). The CDR3 has 16 residues. The V end lost 0 bases, the J end lost 1 base, and 12 bases lay between the germline ends. The CDR3 here is CASSLDRATRTDTQYF. CDR3 nucleotide sequence: TGTGCCAGCAGCTTGGACAGAGCGACCCGCACAGATACGCAGTATTTT. Drawing the rest from reference TRBV5-4 and TRBJ2-3, the complete variable domain is ETGVTQSPTHLIKTRGQQVTLRCSSQSGHNTVSWYQQALGQGPQFIFQYYREEENGRGNFPPRFSGLQFPNYSSELNVNALELDDSALYLCASSLDRATRTDTQYFGPGTRLTVL.

The chain joins TRBV10-3 to TRBJ2-1, with 8 bases lining up with TRBD1. J gave up 6 bases and V 0 bases, and 7 bases lay outside the gene matches. Germline V gene sequence: CDR1 ENHRY, CDR2 SYGVKD. The length of the CDR3 is 16 residues. The CDR3, as DNA: TGTGCCATCAGTGAGTCGAAGACAGGGGTGGGCAATGAGCAGTTCTTC. It codes for CAISESKTGVGNEQFF.